The clone carrying this TCR beta chain was seen only a few times. Trimming took off 0 bases at V and 8 bases at J, with 14 bases between the two ends. Germline V gene sequence: CDR1 SGDLS, CDR2 YYNGEE. The CDR3 covers 14 residues. The data were obtained in a study of blood T cell repertoires in COVID-19. For the study at large: The cDNA or gDNA used as material had been derived from T cells, B-cell-depleted T cells, or PBMCs.

Clones were sequenced by immunoSEQ multiplex PCR, and TCRdb holds only the in-frame ones, with some missing. This sample has tens of thousands of clones, with 80% to 90% found just once. Sequencing used peripheral blood. The chain employs TRBV9 and TRBJ1-2; a possible D gene is TRBD1 (6 bases). The TCR sequence derives from a human donor with active COVID-19. The donor label of this sample is uncertain. CDR3 in amino acids: CASSVGTGYLGYTF. CDR3 coding DNA: TGTGCCAGCAGCGTAGGTACAGGGTATCTCGGCTACACCTTC.